Listed here are 21 T cell receptor beta chains from one sample, sequenced in a study of cytomegalovirus exposure and HLA in healthy donors. 13 Jbeta primers and 60 Vbeta primers were used for the PCR. Repertoires were generated with immunoSEQ multiplex PCR, while TCRdb's copy carries only in-frame clones and drops some. The sample gives about 150,000 clones, around 84% of which show up once; less than 2.5% is in the top ten. Sequenced material: PBMCs. Receptors were obtained from a boy younger than 10 in good health and CMV-seronegative.

This chain links TRBV28 with TRBJ1-2, with a possible D match to TRBD1 (5 bases). Germline CDR1 reads MDHEN; CDR2 reads SYDVKM. The CDR3 spans 14 residues. V shed 7 bases and J shed 4 bases, with 16 bases lying between them. This CDR3 reads CASITGGILYGYTF. DNA of the CDR3: TGTGCCAGCATAACAGGTGGCATCCTCTATGGCTACACCTTC.

The chain couples TRBV10-3 to TRBJ1-2; perhaps TRBD1 as D (5 bases). In germline, CDR1 is ENHRY, CDR2 SYGVKD. CDR3 length: 12 amino acids. Trimming took off 7 bases at V and 5 bases at J, with 11 bases between the two ends. The CDR3 DNA reads as TGTGCCATCAAGGCCGGGGGTTATGGCTACACCTTC. Protein product: CAIKAGGYGYTF.

V and J are TRBV11-3 and TRBJ1-1; D gene unclear. The CDR3 has 15 amino acids. Germline V gives CDR1 SGHNT, CDR2 YENEEA. Trimming took off 2 bases at V and 1 base at J, with 11 bases between the two ends. CDR3 in DNA: TGTGCCAGCAGCTTAAATGGTCCAGGGAACACTGAAGCTTTCTTT. Translated: CASSLNGPGNTEAFF.

The chain uses TRBV12-5 and TRBJ1-2, with a possible D match to TRBD1 (5 bases). The CDR3 loop spans 14 amino acids. Trimming took 3 bases from V and 7 from J, leaving 15 bases between them. Germline V gene lookup returns CDR1 LGHNT and CDR2 FRNRAP. The CDR3 bases are TGTGCTAGTGGTTTCACAGGTGACCCCGCTGGCTACACCTTC. Amino acids: CASGFTGDPAGYTF.

This chain connects TRBV7-9 to TRBJ1-1, with D perhaps matching TRBD1 (5 bases). V was shortened by 0 bases and J by 4 bases, with 18 bases between the two germline ends. This CDR3 contains 17 residues. Germline V gene data show CDR1 as SEHNR and CDR2 as FQNEAQ (reference sequence). CDR3 residues: CASSLAQGLVSRTEAFF. The CDR3 bases are TGTGCCAGCAGCTTAGCCCAGGGTCTGGTATCGCGCACTGAAGCTTTCTTT. Complete variable domain (other parts from reference TRBV7-9 and TRBJ1-1): DTGVSQNPRHKITKRGQNVTFRCDPISEHNRLYWYRQTLGQGPEFLTYFQNEAQLEKSRLLSDRFSAERPKGSFSTLEIQRTEQGDSAMYLCASSLAQGLVSRTEAFFGQGTRLTVV.

This CDR3 is CASSARTGGLAEAFF. The CDR3, as DNA: TGTGCCAGCAGTGCTCGGACAGGGGGTTTGGCTGAAGCTTTCTTT. The V call is TRBV2, the J call TRBJ1-1; 10 nucleotides agree with TRBD1. CDR1 and CDR2 from the germline V gene are SNHLY and FYNNEI. Losses at the gene ends were 4 bases for V and 6 bases for J; bases not matched to a gene: 8. CDR3 length: 15 residues.

Worth noting for this clone: Other nucleotide sequences in the sample specify the same CDR3. J is TRBJ2-6 and V is TRBV10-3; D is perhaps TRBD1 (5 bases). V was pared by 2 bases and J by 1 base, with 15 bases between. The CDR3 runs 18 residues. CDR1 and CDR2 from the germline V gene are ENHRY and SYGVKD. The CDR3 sequence is CAISEGALMNSGANVLTF. CDR3 nucleotide sequence: TGTGCCATCAGTGAGGGGGCACTGATGAATTCTGGGGCCAACGTCCTGACTTTC.

The chain has TRBV4-2 and TRBJ1-3, with TRBD1 matching 7 bases. This CDR3 is 16 amino acids long. Germline V CDR1 and CDR2: LGHNA, YNFKEQ. V shed 3 bases and J 5 bases; nucleotides not matched to a gene: 10. The CDR3 bases are TGTGCCAGCAGCCAGGGAGGACAGGTGGACCGAAACACCATATATTTT. This gives the protein CASSQGGQVDRNTIYF.

The V and J genes are TRBV14 and TRBJ2-7; D gene uncertain. The length of the CDR3 is 19 residues. Germline values: CDR1 SGHDN, CDR2 FVKESK. V gave up 0 bases and J gave up 0 bases, with 21 bases separating them. The CDR3 is CASSQDTDWPALLSYEQYF. The CDR3 nucleotides read TGTGCCAGCAGCCAAGACACTGACTGGCCGGCTCTCCTCTCCTACGAGCAGTACTTC. The complete variable domain, with remaining parts taken from reference TRBV14 and TRBJ2-7, reads EAGVTQFPSHSVIEKGQTVTLRCDPISGHDNLYWYRRVMGKEIKFLLHFVKESKQDESGMPNNRFLAERTGGTYSTLKVQPAELEDSGVYFCASSQDTDWPALLSYEQYFGPGTRLTVT.

The DNA for the CDR3 is TGTGCCACCTCCCTACTAGCTTTTGGCTACGAGCAGTACTTC. It encodes CATSLLAFGYEQYF. This chain uses TRBV27 with TRBJ2-7; weak D call: TRBD2 (6 bases). Germline assignment: CDR1 MNHEY and CDR2 SMNVEV (reference sequence). V lost 10 bases, J lost 3 bases, and 19 bases lay in between. This CDR3 region has 14 residues.

The V gene is TRBV15, the J gene TRBJ2-5; TRBD2 might be the D (5 bases). The DNA end lines up better with TRBJ2-7; the J call may be wrong. The CDR3 totals 14 residues. Germline CDR1 and CDR2: LNHNV and YYDKDF (reference sequence). The CDR3 sequence is CATSRDRGSYEQYF. In nucleotides, the CDR3 is TGTGCCACCAGCAGAGATCGGGGTTCCTACGAGCAGTACTTC.

The V call is TRBV6-5, the J call TRBJ2-1; no reliable D call. The CDR3 is 14 amino acids. V gave up 0 bases and J gave up 7 bases, with 10 bases separating them. Germline V gene lookup returns CDR1 MNHEY and CDR2 SVGAGI. CDR3 protein: CASSYSPTPNEQFF. As DNA, the CDR3 is TGTGCCAGCAGTTACTCCCCCACTCCGAATGAGCAGTTCTTC.

The chain combines TRBV7-9 with TRBJ2-5, with D maybe TRBD2 (5 bases). This CDR3 contains 14 residues. In germline, CDR1 is SEHNR, CDR2 FQNEAQ (reference sequence). Trimming stripped 1 base from V and 2 bases from J, with 8 bases between. CDR3 DNA: TGTGCCAGCAGCTTAGGGACTTCACAAGAGACCCAGTACTTC. Encoded protein: CASSLGTSQETQYF.

The rearrangement links TRBV4-3 to TRBJ1-5, with D possibly TRBD1 on 5 matching bases. V lost 0 bases to trimming and J lost 1 base, with 7 bases between them. Germline lookup yields CDR1 LGHNA and CDR2 YSLEER. The CDR3 consists of 15 residues. In DNA, the CDR3 is TGCGCCAGCAGCCAAGATAAGGGGAGCAATCAGCCCCAGCATTTT. Translation gives CASSQDKGSNQPQHF.

The chain employs TRBV6-4 and TRBJ1-6; D gene uncertain. The CDR3 runs to 15 residues. CDR1 and CDR2 from the germline V gene are MRHNA and SNTAGT. Trimming cost V 0 bases and J 8 bases, with 11 bases left between them. In nucleotides, the CDR3 is TGTGCCAGCAGTGACTCCTTGGAGGGCCATTCACCCCTCCACTTT. Translated, it gives CASSDSLEGHSPLHF.

This chain uses TRBV29-1 with TRBJ1-2; D is possibly TRBD1 (5 bases). Germline V gene data show CDR1 as SQVTM and CDR2 as ANQGSEA. Deletions cut 0 bases from V and 4 bases from J, with 12 bases between. The CDR3 runs 14 residues. CDR3 bases: TGCAGCGTTGAAGATCTTAACAGGCGCTATGGCTACACCTTC. Protein product: CSVEDLNRRYGYTF. Variable domain in full (rest from reference TRBV29-1 and TRBJ1-2): SAVISQKPSRDICQRGTSLTIQCQVDSQVTMMFWYRQQPGQSLTLIATANQGSEATYESGFVIDKFPISRPNLTFSTLTVSNMSPEDSSIYLCSVEDLNRRYGYTFGSGTRLTVV.

The gene calls are TRBV7-9 and TRBJ1-2, with 7 bases fitting TRBD1. V was pared by 6 bases and J by 1 base, with 5 bases of the junction left unmatched. CDR3 length equals 14 residues. Per germline, CDR1 SEHNR and CDR2 FQNEAQ (reference sequence). DNA for the CDR3: TGTGCCAGCAGACCCGGACAGGTTAACTATGGCTACACCTTC. Translation: CASRPGQVNYGYTF.

This sequence joins TRBV7-2 and TRBJ2-5; 7 bases map to TRBD1. The CDR3 runs 14 residues. Germline V gives CDR1 SGHTA, CDR2 FQGNSA. The junction had 5 bases not matched to a gene; V was cut back by 3 bases and J by 4 bases. For the CDR3, the DNA is TGTGCCAGCAGCTTCAACAGGGGTGGAGAGACCCAGTACTTC. The encoded protein is CASSFNRGGETQYF.

The chain carries TRBV6-6 and TRBJ1-2; possibly TRBD1 for D (5 bases). CDR1 MNHNY and CDR2 SVGAGI come from the germline V gene (reference sequence). The CDR3 loop spans 14 amino acids. Trimming removed 6 bases at V and 8 bases at J, with 19 bases between. In nucleotides, the CDR3 is TGTGCCAGCAGCCCCCTGGCTCAGGGAAGAGGCTACACCTTC. This codes for CASSPLAQGRGYTF.

A single count supports this clone. This sequence joins TRBV19 and TRBJ2-7, with a weak D call TRBD2 (6 bases). Germline-derived CDR1 and CDR2 are LNHDA and SQIVND (reference sequence). V lost 3 bases to trimming and J lost 4 bases, with 13 bases between them. This CDR3 region has 14 residues. The CDR3 is CASSIGSGPYEQYF. CDR3 in DNA: TGTGCCAGTAGTATTGGAAGCGGGCCTTACGAGCAGTACTTC.

V and J are TRBV4-1 and TRBJ1-1, with TRBD1 identical over 7 bases. With V trimmed by 3 bases and J by 0 bases, 10 bases remained unmatched. Germline values: CDR1 MGHRA, CDR2 YSYEKL. This CDR3 is built from 17 residues. The chain's CDR3 is CASSQEGAGALNTEAFF. Written as DNA, the CDR3 is TGCGCCAGCAGCCAGGAGGGGGCAGGGGCTCTGAACACTGAAGCTTTCTTT.